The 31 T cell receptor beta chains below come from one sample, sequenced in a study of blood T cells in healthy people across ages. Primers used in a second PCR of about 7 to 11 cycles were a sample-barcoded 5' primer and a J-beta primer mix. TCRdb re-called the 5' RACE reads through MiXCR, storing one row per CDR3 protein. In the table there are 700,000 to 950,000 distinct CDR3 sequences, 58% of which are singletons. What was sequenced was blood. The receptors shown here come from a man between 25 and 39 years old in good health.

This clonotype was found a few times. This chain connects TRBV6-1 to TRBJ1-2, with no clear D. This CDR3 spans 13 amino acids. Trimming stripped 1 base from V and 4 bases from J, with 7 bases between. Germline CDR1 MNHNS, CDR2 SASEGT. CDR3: CASSEGPSYGYTF. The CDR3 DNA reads TGTGCCAGCAGTGAAGGGCCGAGCTATGGCTACACCTTC.

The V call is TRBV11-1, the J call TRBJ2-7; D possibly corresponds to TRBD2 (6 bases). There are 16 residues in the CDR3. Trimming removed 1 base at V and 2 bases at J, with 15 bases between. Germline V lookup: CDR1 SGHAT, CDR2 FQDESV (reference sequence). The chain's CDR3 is CASSLELSGKTYEQYF. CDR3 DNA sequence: TGTGCCAGCAGCTTAGAGCTTAGCGGAAAGACCTACGAGCAGTACTTC.

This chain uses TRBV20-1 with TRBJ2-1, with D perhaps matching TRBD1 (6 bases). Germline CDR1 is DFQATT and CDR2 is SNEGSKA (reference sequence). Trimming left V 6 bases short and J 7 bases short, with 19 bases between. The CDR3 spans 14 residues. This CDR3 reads CSAPTGFSTNEQFF. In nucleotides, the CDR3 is TGCAGTGCGCCGACAGGTTTTTCCACAAATGAGCAGTTCTTC.

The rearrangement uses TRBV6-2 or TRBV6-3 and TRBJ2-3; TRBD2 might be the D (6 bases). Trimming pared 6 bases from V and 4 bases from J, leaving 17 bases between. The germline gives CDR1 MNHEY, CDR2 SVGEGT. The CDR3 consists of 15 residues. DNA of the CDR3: TGTGCCAGCAGCCCTACTACGGGAGTTGCAGATACGCAGTATTTT. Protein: CASSPTTGVADTQYF.

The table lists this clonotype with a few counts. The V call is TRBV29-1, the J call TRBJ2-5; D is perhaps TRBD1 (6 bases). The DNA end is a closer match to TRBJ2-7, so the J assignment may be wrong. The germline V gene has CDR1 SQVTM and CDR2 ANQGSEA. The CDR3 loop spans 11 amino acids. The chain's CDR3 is CSAMTGTEQYF. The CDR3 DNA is TGCAGCGCCATGACAGGAACCGAGCAGTACTTC.

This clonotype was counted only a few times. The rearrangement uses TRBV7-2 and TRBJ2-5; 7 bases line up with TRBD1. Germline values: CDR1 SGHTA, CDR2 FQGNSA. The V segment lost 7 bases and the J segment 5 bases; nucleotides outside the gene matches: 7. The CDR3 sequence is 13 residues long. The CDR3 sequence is CASTRRGRETQYF. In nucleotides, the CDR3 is TGTGCCAGCACCCGTAGGGGGCGCGAGACCCAGTACTTC.

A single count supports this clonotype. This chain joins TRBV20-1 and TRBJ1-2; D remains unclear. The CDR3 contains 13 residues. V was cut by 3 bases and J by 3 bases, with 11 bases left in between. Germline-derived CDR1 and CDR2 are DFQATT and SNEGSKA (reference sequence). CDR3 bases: TGCAGTGCTAGCCTCGAGGAGGACTATGGCTACACCTTC. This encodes CSASLEEDYGYTF.

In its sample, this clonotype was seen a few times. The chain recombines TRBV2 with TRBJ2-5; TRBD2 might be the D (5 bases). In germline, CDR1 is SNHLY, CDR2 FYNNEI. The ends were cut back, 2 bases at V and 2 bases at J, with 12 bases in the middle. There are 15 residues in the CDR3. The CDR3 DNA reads TGTGCCAGCAGTGAACGGAGCGGAAGACAAGAGACCCAGTACTTC. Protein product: CASSERSGRQETQYF.

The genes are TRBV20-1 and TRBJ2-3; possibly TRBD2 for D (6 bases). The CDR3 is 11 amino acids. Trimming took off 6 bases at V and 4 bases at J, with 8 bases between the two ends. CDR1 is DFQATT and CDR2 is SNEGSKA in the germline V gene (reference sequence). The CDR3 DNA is TGCAGTGCCGAGCGGGCAGATACGCAGTATTTT. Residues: CSAERADTQYF.

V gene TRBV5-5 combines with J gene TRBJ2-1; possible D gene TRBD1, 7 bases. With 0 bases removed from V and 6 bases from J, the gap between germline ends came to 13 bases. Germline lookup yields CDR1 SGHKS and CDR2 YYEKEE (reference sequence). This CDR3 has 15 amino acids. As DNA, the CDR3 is TGTGCCAGCAGCTTGGCTCAGGGGGGCTTCAATGAGCAGTTCTTC. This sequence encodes CASSLAQGGFNEQFF.

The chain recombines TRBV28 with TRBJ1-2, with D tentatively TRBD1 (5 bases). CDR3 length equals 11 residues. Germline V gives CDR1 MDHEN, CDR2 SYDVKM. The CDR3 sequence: CGVVRGNSYTF. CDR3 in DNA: TGTGGTGTGGTAAGGGGTAACAGCTACACCTTC.

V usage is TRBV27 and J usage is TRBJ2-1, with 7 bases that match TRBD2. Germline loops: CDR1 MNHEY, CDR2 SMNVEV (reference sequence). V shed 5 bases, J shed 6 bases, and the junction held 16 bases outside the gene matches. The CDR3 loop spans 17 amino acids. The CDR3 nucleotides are TGTGCCAGCAGTCCTTGGACTGGGGGGGTGTATCCCAATGAGCAGTTCTTC. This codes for CASSPWTGGVYPNEQFF.

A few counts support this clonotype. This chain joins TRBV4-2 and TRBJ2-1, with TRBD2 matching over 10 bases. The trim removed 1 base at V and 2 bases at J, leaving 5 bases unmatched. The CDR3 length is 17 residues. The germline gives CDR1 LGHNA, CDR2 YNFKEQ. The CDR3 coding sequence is TGTGCCAGCAGCCAAGTAAGAGCGGGAGGGGCCTACAATGAGCAGTTCTTC. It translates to CASSQVRAGGAYNEQFF.

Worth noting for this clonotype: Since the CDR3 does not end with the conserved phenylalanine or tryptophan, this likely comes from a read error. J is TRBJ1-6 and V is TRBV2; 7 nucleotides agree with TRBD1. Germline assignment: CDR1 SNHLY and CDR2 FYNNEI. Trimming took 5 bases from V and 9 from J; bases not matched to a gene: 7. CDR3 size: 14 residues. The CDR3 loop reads CASSPDREGSPLHL. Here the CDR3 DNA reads TGTGCCAGCAGTCCTGACAGGGAAGGTTCACCCCTCCACCTT.

The CDR3: CASSAREEQFF. Here the CDR3 DNA reads TGTGCCAGCAGCGCAAGGGAGGAGCAGTTCTTC. The chain has TRBV7-2 and TRBJ2-1, with D possibly matching TRBD2 (5 bases). Germline CDR1 SGHTA, CDR2 FQGNSA. This CDR3 is 11 amino acids long. V lost 5 bases and J lost 10, with 9 bases in between.

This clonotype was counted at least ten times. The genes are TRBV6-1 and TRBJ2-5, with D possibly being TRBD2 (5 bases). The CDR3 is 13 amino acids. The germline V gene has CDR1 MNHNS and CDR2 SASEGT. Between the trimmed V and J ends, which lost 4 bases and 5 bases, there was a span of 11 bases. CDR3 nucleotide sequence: TGTGCCAGCAGTGCTAGGCGGGTCGAGACCCAGTACTTC. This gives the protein CASSARRVETQYF.

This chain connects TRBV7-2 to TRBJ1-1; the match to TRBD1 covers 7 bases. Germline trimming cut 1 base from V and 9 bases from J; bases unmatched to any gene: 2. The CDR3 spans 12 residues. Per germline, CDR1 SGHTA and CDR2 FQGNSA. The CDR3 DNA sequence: TGTGCCAGCAGCTTAGAGGACAGGAAAGCTTTCTTT. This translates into CASSLEDRKAFF.

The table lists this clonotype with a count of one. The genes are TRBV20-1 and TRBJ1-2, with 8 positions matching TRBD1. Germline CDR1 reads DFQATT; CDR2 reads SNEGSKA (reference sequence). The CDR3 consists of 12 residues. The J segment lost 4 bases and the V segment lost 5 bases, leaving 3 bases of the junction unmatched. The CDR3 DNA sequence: TGCAGTGCTGGGACAGGCTCCTATGGCTACACCTTC. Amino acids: CSAGTGSYGYTF.

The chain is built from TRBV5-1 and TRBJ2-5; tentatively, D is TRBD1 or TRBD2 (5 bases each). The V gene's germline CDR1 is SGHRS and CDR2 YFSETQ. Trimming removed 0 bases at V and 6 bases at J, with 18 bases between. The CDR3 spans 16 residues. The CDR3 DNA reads TGCGCCAGCAGCTTGGAAGGGCAGGGACGATCGAAGACCCAGTACTTC. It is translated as CASSLEGQGRSKTQYF.

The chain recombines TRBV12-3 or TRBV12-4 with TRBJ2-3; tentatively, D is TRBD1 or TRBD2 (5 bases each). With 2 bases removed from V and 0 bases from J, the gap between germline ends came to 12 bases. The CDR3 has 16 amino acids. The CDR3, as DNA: TGTGCCAGCAGTTTATGGGACGGCACTAGCACAGATACGCAGTATTTT. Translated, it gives CASSLWDGTSTDTQYF.

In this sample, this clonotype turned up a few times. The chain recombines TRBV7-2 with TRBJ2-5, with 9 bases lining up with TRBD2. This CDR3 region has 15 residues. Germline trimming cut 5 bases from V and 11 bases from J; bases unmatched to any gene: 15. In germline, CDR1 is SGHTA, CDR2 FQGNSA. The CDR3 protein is CASSRASGNYNEQYF. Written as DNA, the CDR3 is TGTGCCAGCAGCCGGGCTAGCGGGAATTACAATGAGCAGTACTTC.

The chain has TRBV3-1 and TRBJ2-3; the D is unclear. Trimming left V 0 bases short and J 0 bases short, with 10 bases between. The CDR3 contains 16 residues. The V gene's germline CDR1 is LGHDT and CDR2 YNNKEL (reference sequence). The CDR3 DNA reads TGTGCCAGCAGCCAAGATCCCCCGGCTAGCACAGATACGCAGTATTTT. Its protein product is CASSQDPPASTDTQYF.

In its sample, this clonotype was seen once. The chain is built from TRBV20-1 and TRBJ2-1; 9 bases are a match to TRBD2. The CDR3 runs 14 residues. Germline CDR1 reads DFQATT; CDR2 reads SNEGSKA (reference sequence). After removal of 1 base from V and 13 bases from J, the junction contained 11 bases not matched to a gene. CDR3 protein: CSARVSGSEQTQFF. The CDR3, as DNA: TGCAGTGCTAGAGTTAGCGGGAGTGAACAGACCCAGTTCTTC.

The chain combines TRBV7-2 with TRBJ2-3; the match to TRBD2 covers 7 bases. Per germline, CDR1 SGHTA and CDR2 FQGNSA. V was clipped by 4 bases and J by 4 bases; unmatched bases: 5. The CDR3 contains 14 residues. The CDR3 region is CASSSTSRADTQYF. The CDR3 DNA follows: TGTGCCAGCAGCTCGACTAGCCGCGCAGATACGCAGTATTTT.

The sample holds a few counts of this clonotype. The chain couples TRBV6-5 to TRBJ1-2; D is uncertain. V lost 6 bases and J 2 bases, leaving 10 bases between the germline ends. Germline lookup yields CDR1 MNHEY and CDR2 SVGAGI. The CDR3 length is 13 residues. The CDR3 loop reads CASSPIGNYGYTF. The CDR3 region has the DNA TGTGCCAGCAGCCCGATAGGAAACTATGGCTACACCTTC.

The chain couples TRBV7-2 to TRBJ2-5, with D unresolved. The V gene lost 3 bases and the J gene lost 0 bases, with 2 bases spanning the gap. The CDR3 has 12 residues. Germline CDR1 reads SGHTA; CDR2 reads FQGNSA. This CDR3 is CASSFNQETQYF. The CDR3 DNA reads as TGTGCCAGCAGCTTCAACCAAGAGACCCAGTACTTC.

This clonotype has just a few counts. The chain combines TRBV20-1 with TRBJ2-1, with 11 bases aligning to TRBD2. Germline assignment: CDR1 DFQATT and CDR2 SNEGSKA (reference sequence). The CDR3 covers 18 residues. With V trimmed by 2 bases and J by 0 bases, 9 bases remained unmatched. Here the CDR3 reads CSARPASGRFSSYNEQFF. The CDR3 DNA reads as TGCAGTGCTAGACCGGCTAGCGGGAGGTTCAGCTCCTACAATGAGCAGTTCTTC.

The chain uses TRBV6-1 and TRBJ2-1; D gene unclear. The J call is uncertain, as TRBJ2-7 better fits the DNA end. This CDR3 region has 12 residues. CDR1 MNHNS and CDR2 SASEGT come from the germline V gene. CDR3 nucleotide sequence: TGTGCCAACATTGGGTCCTACAATGAGCAGTACTTC. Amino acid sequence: CANIGSYNEQYF.

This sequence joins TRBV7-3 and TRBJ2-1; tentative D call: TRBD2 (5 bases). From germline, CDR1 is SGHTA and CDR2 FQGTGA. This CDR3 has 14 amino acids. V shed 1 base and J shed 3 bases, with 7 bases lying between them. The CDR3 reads CASSLNRDYNEQFF. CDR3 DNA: TGTGCCAGCAGCTTAAACCGGGACTACAATGAGCAGTTCTTC.

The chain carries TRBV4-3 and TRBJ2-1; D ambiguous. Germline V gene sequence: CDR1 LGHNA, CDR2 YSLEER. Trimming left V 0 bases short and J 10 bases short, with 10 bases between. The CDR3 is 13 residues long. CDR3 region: CASSQDYVGEQFF. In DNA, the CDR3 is TGCGCCAGCAGCCAAGACTACGTCGGGGAGCAGTTCTTC.

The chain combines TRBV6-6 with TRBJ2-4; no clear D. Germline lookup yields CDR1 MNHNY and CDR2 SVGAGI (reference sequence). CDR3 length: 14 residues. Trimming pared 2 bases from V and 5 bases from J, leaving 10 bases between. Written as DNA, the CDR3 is TGTGCCAGCAGTTACGGGTTGGCGCAAAACATTCAGTACTTC. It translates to CASSYGLAQNIQYF.